A single T cell receptor (beta chain) is shown here with its context. Antigen: not known. Germline-derived CDR1 and CDR2 are LGHNA and YSLEER. Trimming pared 0 bases from V and 0 bases from J, leaving 9 bases between. The CDR3 loop spans 15 amino acids. The data originate from a study of post-analysis software for immune sequencing data. Overall study: Disease trajectories encompassed relapsing-remitting, secondary progressive and progressive-relapsing multiple sclerosis. Points from the study as a whole: Compared with controls, patients had more of about five TRBV segments, including TRBV5-6, TRBV5-1 and TRBV20-1. The normalized Chao1 diversity of multiple sclerosis patients was significantly lower than that of controls. Samples from a shared batch, those prepared together, strongly co-clustered by F measure.

Each TCR beta cDNA library carried unique molecular identifiers. Roughly 0.5 million cDNA molecules were obtained from roughly 1.1 to 9.2 million T cells. Using its own MiXCR run on the PCR reads, TCRdb lists one record per CDR3 protein. The data contain hundreds of thousands of distinct CDR3 sequences, roughly 27% of them singletons. The sequence was collected from a girl aged 5-17 years with multiple sclerosis. The rearrangement uses TRBV4-3 and TRBJ2-7; D is unclear. What was sequenced was blood. The CDR3, as DNA: TGCGCCAGCAGCCAAGATGCTCTAAACTCCTACGAGCAGTACTTC. Amino acid sequence: CASSQDALNSYEQYF.